What follows are 3 T cell receptor beta chains derived from one specimen sequenced in a study of blood T cell repertoires in COVID-19. Clones were read by immunoSEQ multiplex PCR, and TCRdb kept only the in-frame ones, dropping some. Seen here are roughly 350,000 clones, 75% to 90% observed once, and the top ten hold more than 3%. Sequencing was performed on peripheral blood. The receptors come from a woman in her late teens or twenties with acute or convalescent COVID-19.

This clone appeared once. The CDR3 is CATSLGAPVGVWDTEQYF. The DNA of the CDR3 is TGCGCCACCTCGTTAGGGGCTCCGGTTGGGGTATGGGATACCGAGCAGTACTTC. This rearrangement joins TRBV10-2 to TRBJ2-7, with D perhaps TRBD1 (5 bases). The CDR3 runs to 18 residues. Germline assignment: CDR1 WSHSY and CDR2 SAAADI. Deletions cut 10 bases from V and 6 bases from J, with 34 bases between.

This clone was seen more than once but under ten times. V gene TRBV3-1 (or the pseudogene TRBV3-2) combines with J gene TRBJ1-3; the match to TRBD1 covers 12 bases. With 4 bases clipped from V and 5 bases from J, the junction kept 6 bases outside the gene matches. The V gene's germline CDR1 is LGHDT and CDR2 YNNKEL (reference sequence). The CDR3 has 16 residues. CDR3 protein: CASSLPGQGARNTIYF. CDR3 coding DNA: TGTGCCAGCAGCCTACCGGGACAGGGGGCTAGAAACACCATATATTTT.

V and J are TRBV2 and TRBJ1-4, with D possibly being TRBD1 (5 bases). Trimming stripped 8 bases from V and 8 bases from J, with 12 bases between. Germline values: CDR1 SNHLY, CDR2 FYNNEI. There are 12 residues in the CDR3. CDR3 residues: CASPGAGEKLFF. The CDR3 nucleotides read TGTGCCAGCCCTGGGGCAGGGGAAAAACTGTTTTTT.